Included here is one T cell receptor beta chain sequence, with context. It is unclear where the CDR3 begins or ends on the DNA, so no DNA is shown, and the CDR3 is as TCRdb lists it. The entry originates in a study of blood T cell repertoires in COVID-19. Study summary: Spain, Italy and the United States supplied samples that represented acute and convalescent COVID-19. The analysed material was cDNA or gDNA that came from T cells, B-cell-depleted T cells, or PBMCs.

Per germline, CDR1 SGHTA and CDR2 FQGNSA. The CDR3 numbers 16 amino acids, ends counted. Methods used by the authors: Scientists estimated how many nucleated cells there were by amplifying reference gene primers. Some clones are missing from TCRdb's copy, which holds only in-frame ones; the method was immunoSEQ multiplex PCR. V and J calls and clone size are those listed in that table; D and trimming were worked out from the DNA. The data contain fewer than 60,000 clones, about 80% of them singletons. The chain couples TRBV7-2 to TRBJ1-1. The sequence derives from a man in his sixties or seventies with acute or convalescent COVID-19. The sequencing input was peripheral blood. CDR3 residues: CASSFGPGGRNTEAFF.